The sequence of this TCR beta chain was determined in a study of cytomegalovirus exposure and HLA in healthy donors. Study at large: Early on, a data release was issued that held tens of millions of unique TCRs from HLA-typed donors.

Findings and caveats of the study: Apart from CMV serostatus, no immune exposure information was available. An analysis done earlier found most TCR beta V segments productive about 87% or about 30% of the time. Three of the chains that were CMV-associated were confirmed in vitro to be specific for CMV antigens.

About this clone itself: What it binds is unknown. This sample also contains other DNA sequences that code for the same CDR3.

Primers for the PCR totalled 60 Vbeta and 13 Jbeta. The method was immunoSEQ multiplex PCR; TCRdb's version includes in-frame clones alone and lacks a portion of them. Altogether over 150,000 clones are present, approximately 74% being singletons, with the ten largest covering under 3.5%. Trimming removed 4 bases at V and 5 bases at J, with 8 bases between. There are 12 residues in the CDR3. Germline assignment: CDR1 SGHDN and CDR2 FVKESK. Sequencing was carried out using PBMCs. This TCR came from a woman in her twenties or thirties in good health and CMV-seronegative. This chain uses TRBV14 with TRBJ1-1, with TRBD1 as a possible D gene (6 bases). This CDR3 reads CASSLQGTEAFF. The CDR3 region has the DNA TGTGCCAGCAGCCTTCAGGGGACTGAAGCTTTCTTT.